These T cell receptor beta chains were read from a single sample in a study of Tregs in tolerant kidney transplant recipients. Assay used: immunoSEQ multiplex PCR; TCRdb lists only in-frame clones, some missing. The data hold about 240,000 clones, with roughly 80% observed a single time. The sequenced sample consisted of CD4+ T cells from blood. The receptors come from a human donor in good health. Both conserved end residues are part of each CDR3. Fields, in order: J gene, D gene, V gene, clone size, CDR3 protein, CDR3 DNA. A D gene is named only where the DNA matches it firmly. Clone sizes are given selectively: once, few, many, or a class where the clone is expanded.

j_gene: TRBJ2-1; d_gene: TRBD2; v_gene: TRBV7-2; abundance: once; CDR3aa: CASSSLAGFYEQFF; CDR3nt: TGTGCCAGCAGCTCTCTAGCGGGATTCTATGAGCAGTTCTTC
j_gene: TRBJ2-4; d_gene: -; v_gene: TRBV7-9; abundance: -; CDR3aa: CASSLSTRELRNIQYF; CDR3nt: TGTGCCAGCAGCTTATCGACAAGGGAATTAAGGAACATTCAGTACTTC
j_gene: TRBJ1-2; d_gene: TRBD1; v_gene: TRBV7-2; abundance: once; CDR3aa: CASSQGGANYGYTF; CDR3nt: TGTGCCAGCAGCCAGGGGGGGGCCAACTATGGCTACACCTTC
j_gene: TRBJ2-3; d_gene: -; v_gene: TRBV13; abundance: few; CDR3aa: CASSLAILTDTQYF; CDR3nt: TGTGCCAGCAGCTTAGCCATTCTCACAGATACGCAGTATTTT
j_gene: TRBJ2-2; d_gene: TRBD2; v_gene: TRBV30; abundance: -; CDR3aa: CAWSISGRATGELFF; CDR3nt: TGTGCCTGGAGCATCAGCGGGAGAGCGACCGGGGAGCTGTTTTTT
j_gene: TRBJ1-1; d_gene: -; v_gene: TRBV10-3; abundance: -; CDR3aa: CAISEPTEVDKAFF; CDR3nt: TGTGCCATCAGTGAGCCGACAGAAGTAGATAAAGCTTTCTTT
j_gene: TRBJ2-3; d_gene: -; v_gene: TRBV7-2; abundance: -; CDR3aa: CASSFVADTQYF; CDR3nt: TGTGCCAGCAGCTTTGTTGCAGATACGCAGTATTTT
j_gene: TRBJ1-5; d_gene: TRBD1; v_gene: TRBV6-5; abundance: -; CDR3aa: CASSYYNPGGYQPQHF; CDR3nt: TGTGCCAGCAGTTACTACAACCCAGGGGGCTATCAGCCCCAGCATTTT
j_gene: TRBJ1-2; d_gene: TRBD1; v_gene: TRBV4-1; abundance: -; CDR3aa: CASSQPYRGLNYGYTF; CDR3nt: TGCGCCAGCAGCCAACCATACAGGGGGCTCAACTATGGCTACACCTTC
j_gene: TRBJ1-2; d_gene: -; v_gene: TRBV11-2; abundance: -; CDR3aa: CASSLGIDYGYTF; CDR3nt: TGTGCCAGCAGCTTGGGCATAGACTATGGCTACACCTTC
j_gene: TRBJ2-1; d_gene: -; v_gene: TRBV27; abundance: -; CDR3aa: CASSLGPTPTFSNEQFF; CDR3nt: TGTGCCAGCAGTTTAGGCCCTACACCCACGTTTTCCAATGAGCAGTTCTTC
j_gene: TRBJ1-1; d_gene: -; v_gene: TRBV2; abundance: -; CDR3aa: CAGATGTNTEAFF; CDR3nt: TGTGCCGGGGCTACAGGGACGAACACTGAAGCTTTCTTT
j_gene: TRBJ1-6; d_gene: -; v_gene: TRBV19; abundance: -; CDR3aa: CASSMGRDSPLHF; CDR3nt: TGTGCCAGTAGTATGGGTCGAGATTCACCCCTCCACTTT
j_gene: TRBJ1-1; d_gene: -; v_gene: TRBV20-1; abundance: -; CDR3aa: CSASQTRGAFF; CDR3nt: TGCAGTGCTAGTCAGACCCGCGGAGCTTTCTTT
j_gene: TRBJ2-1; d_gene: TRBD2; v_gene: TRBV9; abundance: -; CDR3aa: CASSALLAGVSYNEQFF; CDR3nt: TGTGCCAGCAGCGCGCTTCTAGCGGGAGTCTCCTACAATGAGCAGTTCTTC
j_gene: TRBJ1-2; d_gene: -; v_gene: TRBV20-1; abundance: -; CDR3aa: CSVRRGDGYTF; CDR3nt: TGCAGTGTGAGACGGGGGGACGGCTACACCTTC
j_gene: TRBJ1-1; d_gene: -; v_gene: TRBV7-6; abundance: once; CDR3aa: CASSLVGGYGTHEAFF; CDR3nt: TGTGCCAGCAGCTTAGTCGGGGGGTACGGGACCCATGAAGCTTTCTTT
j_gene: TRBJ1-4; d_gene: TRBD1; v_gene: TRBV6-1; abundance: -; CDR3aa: CASSGPGQGNEKLFF; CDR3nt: TGTGCCAGCAGTGGTCCGGGACAGGGGAATGAAAAACTGTTTTTT
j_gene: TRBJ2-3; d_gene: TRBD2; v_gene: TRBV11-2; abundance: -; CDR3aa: CASSLEAGVGSDTQYF; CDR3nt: TGTGCCAGCAGCTTAGAAGCGGGAGTGGGCTCAGATACGCAGTATTTT
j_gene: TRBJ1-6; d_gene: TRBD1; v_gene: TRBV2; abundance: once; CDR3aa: CASSEGGQPKSPLHF; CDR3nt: TGTGCCAGCAGTGAAGGGGGACAGCCGAAATCACCCCTCCACTTT
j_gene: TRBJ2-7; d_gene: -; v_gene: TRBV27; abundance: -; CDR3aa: CAGSPLQGRSYEQYF; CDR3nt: TGTGCCGGCAGTCCATTACAGGGACGGTCCTACGAGCAGTACTTC
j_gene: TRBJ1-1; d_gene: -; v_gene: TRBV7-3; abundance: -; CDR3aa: CASSLRSGTEAFF; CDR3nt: TGTGCCAGCAGCTTAAGGTCAGGCACTGAAGCTTTCTTT
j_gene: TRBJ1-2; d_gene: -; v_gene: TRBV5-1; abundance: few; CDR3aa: CASSLGGPGYTF; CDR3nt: TGCGCCAGCAGCTTGGGGGGGCCTGGCTACACCTTC
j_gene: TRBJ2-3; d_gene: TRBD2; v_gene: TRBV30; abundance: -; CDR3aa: CAWSPTSGGGTDTQYF; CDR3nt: TGTGCCTGGAGTCCGACTAGCGGGGGAGGTACAGATACGCAGTATTTT
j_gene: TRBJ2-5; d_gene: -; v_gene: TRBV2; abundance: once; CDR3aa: CASSALASGETQYF; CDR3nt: TGTGCCAGCAGTGCCCTAGCCAGCGGGGAGACCCAGTACTTC
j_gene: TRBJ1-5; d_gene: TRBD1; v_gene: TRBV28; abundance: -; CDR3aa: CASSTGQGSYSNQPQHF; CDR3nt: TGTGCCAGCAGTACCGGACAGGGGAGCTATAGCAATCAGCCCCAGCATTTT
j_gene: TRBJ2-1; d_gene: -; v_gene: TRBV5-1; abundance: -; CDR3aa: CASSLRDTLVDEQFF; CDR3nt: TGCGCCAGCAGCTTACGGGACACCTTAGTCGATGAGCAGTTCTTC
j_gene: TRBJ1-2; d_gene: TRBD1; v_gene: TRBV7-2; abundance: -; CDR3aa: CASSFGQGPYGYTF; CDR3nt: TGTGCCAGCAGCTTCGGACAGGGTCCCTATGGCTACACCTTC
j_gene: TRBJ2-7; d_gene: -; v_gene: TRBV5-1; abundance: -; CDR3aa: CASSLASEGKTSYEQYF; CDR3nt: TGCGCCAGCAGCTTGGCCTCCGAGGGAAAAACCTCCTACGAGCAGTACTTC
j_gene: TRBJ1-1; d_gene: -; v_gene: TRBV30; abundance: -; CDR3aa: CAWSPTGWGRGPNTEAFF; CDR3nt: TGTGCCTGGAGTCCAACCGGATGGGGGCGGGGTCCGAACACTGAAGCTTTCTTT
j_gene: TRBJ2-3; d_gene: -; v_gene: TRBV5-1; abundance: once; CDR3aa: CASSTRDGSTDTQYF; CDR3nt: TGCGCCAGCAGCACGCGGGACGGCAGCACAGATACGCAGTATTTT
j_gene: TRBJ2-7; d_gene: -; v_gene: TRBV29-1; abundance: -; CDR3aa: CSVGGPTYEQYF; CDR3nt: TGCAGCGTTGGAGGGCCAACCTACGAGCAGTACTTC
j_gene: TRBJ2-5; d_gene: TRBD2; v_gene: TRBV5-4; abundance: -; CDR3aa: CASSPWGGTQETQYF; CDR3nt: TGTGCCAGCAGCCCCTGGGGGGGAACACAAGAGACCCAGTACTTC
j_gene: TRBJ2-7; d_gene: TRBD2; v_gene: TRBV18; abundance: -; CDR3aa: CASSPLPKTSGSGYEQYF; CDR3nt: TGTGCCAGCTCACCACTTCCCAAGACTAGCGGGAGTGGCTACGAGCAGTACTTC
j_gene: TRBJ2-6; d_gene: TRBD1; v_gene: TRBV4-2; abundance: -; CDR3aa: CASSLKWTGGRAGANVLTF; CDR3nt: TGTGCCAGCAGCCTAAAATGGACAGGTGGCCGCGCTGGGGCCAACGTCCTGACTTTC
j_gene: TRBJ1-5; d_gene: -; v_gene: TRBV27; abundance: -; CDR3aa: CASSLYNPGRALGYQPQHF; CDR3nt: TGTGCCAGCAGTTTATACAATCCCGGCAGAGCCCTAGGGTATCAGCCCCAGCATTTT
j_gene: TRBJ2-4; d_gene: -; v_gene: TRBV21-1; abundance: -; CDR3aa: CASSNPPRGAKNIQYF; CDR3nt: TGTGCCAGCAGCAACCCACCTCGGGGGGCCAAAAACATTCAGTACTTC
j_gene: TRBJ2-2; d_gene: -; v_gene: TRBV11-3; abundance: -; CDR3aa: CASSLEGGTNTGELFF; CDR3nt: TGTGCCAGCAGCTTAGAGGGGGGAACGAACACCGGGGAGCTGTTTTTT
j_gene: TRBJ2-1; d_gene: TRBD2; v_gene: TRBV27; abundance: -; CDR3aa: CASNTLREGSYNEQFF; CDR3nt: TGTGCCAGCAACACGTTGCGGGAGGGATCATACAATGAGCAGTTCTTC
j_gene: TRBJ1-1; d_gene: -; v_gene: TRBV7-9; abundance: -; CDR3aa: CASSFTQGFTEAFF; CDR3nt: TGTGCCAGCAGCTTCACCCAAGGATTCACTGAAGCTTTCTTT
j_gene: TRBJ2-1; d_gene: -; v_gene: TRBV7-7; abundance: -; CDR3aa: CASSLMGGNEQFF; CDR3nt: TGTGCTAGCAGCTTAATGGGGGGCAATGAGCAGTTCTTC
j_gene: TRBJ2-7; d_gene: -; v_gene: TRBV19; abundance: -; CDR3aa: CASSPSVRYEQYF; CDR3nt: TGTGCCAGTAGTCCGAGCGTAAGGTACGAGCAGTACTTC
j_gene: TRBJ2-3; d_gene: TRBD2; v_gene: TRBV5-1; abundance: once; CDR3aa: CASSLAGLAGGLLGTDTQYF; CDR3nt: TGCGCCAGCAGCTTGGCCGGACTAGCGGGAGGGCTGTTAGGCACAGATACGCAGTATTTT
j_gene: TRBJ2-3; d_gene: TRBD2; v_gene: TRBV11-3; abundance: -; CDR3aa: CASSPGTSRSTDTQYF; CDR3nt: TGTGCCAGCAGCCCCGGGACTAGTAGGTCCACAGATACGCAGTATTTT
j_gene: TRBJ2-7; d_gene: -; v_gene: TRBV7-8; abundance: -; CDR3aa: CASSLVRSSHEQYF; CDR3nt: TGTGCCAGCAGCTTAGTACGGTCCTCCCACGAGCAGTACTTC